Listed below are T cell receptor beta chains from one sample, sequenced in a study of blood T cell repertoires in COVID-19. Measured with immunoSEQ multiplex PCR; TCRdb has only the in-frame clones, and not every one. Among 140,000 to 150,000 clones listed, over 75% were seen once. The sample comprised PBMCs or T cells enriched from blood (not recorded which). These receptors were obtained from a woman aged 30 to 39 with acute COVID-19. Both conserved end residues are part of each CDR3. D genes are given only for firm matches. Clone size is shown for a subset of rows, as once, few, many or a class of expanded clone.

NA	TRBV3-1/TRBV3-2	NA	TRBJ1-1	CASSYHESGLEAFF	TGTGCCAGCAGTTACCATGAATCAGGTCTTGAAGCTTTCTTT
TRBD1	TRBV5-5	NA	TRBJ1-2	CASSLVYGQGATSGYTF	TGTGCCAGCAGCTTGGTTTACGGACAGGGGGCCACGAGTGGCTACACCTTC
TRBD1	TRBV4-3	NA	TRBJ1-6	CASSHTPDRGGSSPLHF	TGCGCCAGCAGCCACACACCCGACAGGGGGGGTAGTTCACCCCTCCACTTT
TRBD1	TRBV19	NA	TRBJ1-2	CASSLDRARGGYTF	TGTGCCAGTAGTCTTGACAGGGCTCGTGGTGGCTACACCTTC
NA	TRBV6-2/TRBV6-3	NA	TRBJ1-1	CASSYTGEGNTEAFF	TGTGCCAGCAGTTATACGGGGGAAGGGAACACTGAAGCTTTCTTT
TRBD2	TRBV5-6	NA	TRBJ2-7	CASSSIVGGYEQYF	TGTGCCAGCAGCTCTATTGTGGGAGGGTACGAGCAGTACTTC
TRBD2	TRBV7-9	few	TRBJ2-2	CASRWTSGNTGELFF	TGTGCCAGCAGATGGACTAGCGGGAACACCGGGGAGCTGTTTTTT
TRBD2	TRBV15	NA	TRBJ2-5	CATSNLPSGGRKTQYF	TGTGCCACCAGCAACCTACCCAGTGGCGGGAGAAAGACCCAGTACTTC
NA	TRBV29-1	NA	TRBJ1-2	CSVEGGVGGRGYTF	TGCAGCGTTGAAGGTGGCGTGGGGGGACGTGGCTACACCTTC
TRBD1	TRBV28	once	TRBJ2-7	CASMTGSYEQYF	TGTGCCAGTATGACAGGGTCCTACGAGCAGTACTTC
TRBD2	TRBV9	NA	TRBJ2-1	CASSSGLAGVEQFF	TGTGCCAGCAGCTCGGGACTAGCGGGAGTTGAGCAGTTCTTC
TRBD1	TRBV5-4	NA	TRBJ2-7	CASSPRDREASEQYF	TGTGCCAGCAGCCCCCGGGACAGGGAGGCCTCCGAGCAGTACTTC
NA	TRBV6-5	few	TRBJ1-5	CASSYTAGNQPQHF	TGTGCCAGCAGTTACACGGCAGGGAATCAGCCCCAGCATTTT
TRBD1	TRBV2	once	TRBJ1-1	CASSLFRDRDTEAFF	TGTGCCAGCAGTTTATTTCGGGACAGGGACACTGAAGCTTTCTTT
NA	TRBV7-9	NA	TRBJ2-7	CASSLVGGGTYEQYF	TGTGCCAGCAGCTTAGTAGGGGGAGGGACCTACGAGCAGTACTTC
NA	TRBV29-1	NA	TRBJ1-4	CSVVLGEKLFF	TGCAGCGTTGTCCTCGGTGAAAAACTGTTTTTT
TRBD1	TRBV6-2/TRBV6-3	NA	TRBJ1-1	CASSSPRQGKAEAFF	TGTGCCAGCAGTTCCCCCCGACAGGGAAAGGCTGAAGCTTTCTTT
NA	TRBV5-1	NA	TRBJ2-7	CASSLAAGGTGREQYF	TGCGCCAGCAGCTTGGCAGCTGGGGGTACGGGGAGGGAGCAGTACTTC
TRBD1	TRBV15	NA	TRBJ2-3	CATSRERQGADTQYF	TGTGCCACCAGCAGAGAGAGACAGGGAGCAGATACGCAGTATTTT
NA	TRBV19	NA	TRBJ2-1	CASSIAWRSSSYNEQFF	TGTGCCAGTAGTATTGCTTGGCGGTCCAGCTCCTACAATGAGCAGTTCTTC
NA	TRBV7-9	NA	TRBJ2-7	CASSLESARGEQYF	TGTGCCAGCAGCTTAGAATCGGCTAGAGGCGAGCAGTACTTC
NA	TRBV11-2	NA	TRBJ2-5	CASSLGGQSGKTQYF	TGTGCCAGCAGCTTAGGGGGGCAGTCAGGGAAGACCCAGTACTTC
NA	TRBV5-6	once	TRBJ2-2	CASASSANTGELFF	TGTGCCAGCGCTAGCTCCGCGAACACCGGGGAGCTGTTTTTT
NA	TRBV6-6	NA	TRBJ1-1	CASSNLQTWLNTEAFF	TGTGCCAGCAGTAACCTACAGACCTGGTTGAACACTGAAGCTTTCTTT
NA	TRBV7-6	NA	TRBJ2-3	CASSLLRADTQYF	TGTGCCAGCAGCTTACTTCGGGCAGATACGCAGTATTTT
TRBD1	TRBV23-1	NA	TRBJ1-2	CASRTRTGGDGYTF	TGCGCCAGCAGAACTAGAACAGGGGGCGATGGCTACACCTTC
NA	TRBV7-9	once	TRBJ2-3	CASRLSTDTQYF	TGTGCCAGCAGGCTATCGACAGATACGCAGTATTTT
TRBD1	TRBV9	NA	TRBJ1-1	CASSVIGTGGTEAFF	TGTGCCAGCAGCGTAATCGGGACAGGGGGCACTGAAGCTTTCTTT
TRBD2	TRBV6-5	NA	TRBJ2-2	CASIGLAGGTGELFF	TGTGCCAGCATTGGACTAGCGGGGGGGACCGGGGAGCTGTTTTTT
NA	TRBV4-1	NA	TRBJ2-2	CASRDGNREDLATGELFF	TGCGCCAGCAGGGACGGGAACAGGGAAGATTTAGCAACCGGGGAGCTGTTTTTT
NA	TRBV7-8	once	TRBJ1-2	CASSLALGGSPLYGYTF	TGTGCCAGCAGCTTAGCGCTCGGGGGTTCCCCTCTCTATGGCTACACCTTC
NA	TRBV2	NA	TRBJ1-5	CASSELGEGGGLYSNQPQHF	TGTGCCAGCAGTGAACTCGGGGAGGGAGGGGGGCTTTATAGCAATCAGCCCCAGCATTTT
NA	TRBV19	NA	TRBJ2-3	CASNFGLAATDTQYF	TGTGCCAGTAATTTCGGTCTAGCCGCCACGGATACGCAGTATTTT
NA	TRBV7-6	NA	TRBJ2-6	CASSLGTDGANVLTF	TGTGCCAGCAGCTTAGGGACAGATGGGGCCAACGTCCTGACTTTC
NA	TRBV28	NA	TRBJ1-2	CASSFPLGGHGYTF	TGTGCCAGCAGTTTTCCTCTTGGGGGCCATGGCTACACCTTC
NA	TRBV6-2/TRBV6-3	NA	TRBJ2-1	CASSFVSGYNEQFF	TGTGCCAGCAGTTTTGTCTCGGGATACAATGAGCAGTTCTTC
NA	TRBV20-1	NA	TRBJ2-1	CSASLSFINEQFF	TGCAGTGCTAGTCTCAGTTTTATCAATGAGCAGTTCTTC
TRBD1	TRBV6-6	NA	TRBJ1-6	CASSRSGTELYNSPLHF	TGTGCCAGCAGTCGCTCCGGGACAGAACTTTATAATTCACCCCTCCACTTT
TRBD1	TRBV7-3	NA	TRBJ2-2	CASSRTGNTGELFF	TGTGCCAGCAGCAGGACAGGGAACACCGGGGAGCTGTTTTTT
NA	TRBV11-2	NA	TRBJ1-1	CASSLVGGLRGQTEAFF	TGTGCCAGCAGCTTAGTCGGGGGTTTAAGGGGCCAGACTGAAGCTTTCTTT